The sequence of this TCR beta chain was determined in a study of regulatory T cells in long-lasting Graves disease. Study-wide findings and caveats: Samples came from peripheral blood alone, without thyroid tissue. The small sample size may have reduced accuracy. Gene preferences differed: TRBV28, TRBJ1-2, TRBJ2-5 in persistent cases.

Time point specified: newly diagnosed GD, antithyroid drugs for less than 3 months. PBMC-extracted RNA yielded the TCR library. Assembly of TCR beta libraries relied on iRepertoire HTBI primers together with Arm-PCR of CDR3 regions. Via MiXCR, TCRdb re-called the multiplex PCR reads, giving one row per CDR3 protein. The table shows 200,000 to 300,000 distinct CDR3 sequences, with roughly 21% occurring only once. V was clipped by 1 base and J by 1 base, with 7 bases between them. CDR1 SGHAT and CDR2 FQNNGV come from the germline V gene. The CDR3 has 14 residues. This clonotype showed up many times. What it binds is not known.

The chain uses TRBV11-2 and TRBJ1-1; D call uncertain. Sample: peripheral blood mononuclear cells (PBMCs), taken at new diagnosis, from a patient treated with antithyroid drugs. This receptor was obtained from a female donor with Graves disease. DNA of the CDR3: TGTGCCAGCAGCTTAGGTATGGGGAACACTGAAGCTTTCTTT. It yields the protein CASSLGMGNTEAFF.